This T cell receptor (beta chain) was recorded in a study of shared clonotypes between healthy human individuals. Study-wide results and caveats: Genetic and exposure-history diversity was limited by the few donors.

Method: immunoSEQ multiplex PCR; TCRdb's copy keeps in-frame clones and lacks some. The sample contains around 500,000 clones, around 75% of which appear only once. Comment on this clone: Its cognate antigen is unknown.

Trimming took 1 base from V and 0 from J; bases not matched to a gene: 7. The CDR3 loop spans 18 amino acids. CDR1 and CDR2 (germline): SEHNR, FQNEAQ (reference sequence). Sequencing was performed on PBMCs. This clonotype was obtained from a woman aged 40 to 50 in good health. Some clones in this sample may be carry-over from other donors' samples. The chain joins TRBV7-9 to TRBJ2-3, with TRBD2 matching over 10 bases. CDR3: CASSLDPGLASSTDTQYF. The CDR3 DNA is TGTGCCAGCAGCTTAGACCCGGGACTAGCGTCTAGCACAGATACGCAGTATTTT. Using reference TRBV7-9 and TRBJ2-3 for the parts outside the CDR3, the full variable domain is DTGVSQNPRHKITKRGQNVTFRCDPISEHNRLYWYRQTLGQGPEFLTYFQNEAQLEKSRLLSDRFSAERPKGSFSTLEIQRTEQGDSAMYLCASSLDPGLASSTDTQYFGPGTRLTVL.